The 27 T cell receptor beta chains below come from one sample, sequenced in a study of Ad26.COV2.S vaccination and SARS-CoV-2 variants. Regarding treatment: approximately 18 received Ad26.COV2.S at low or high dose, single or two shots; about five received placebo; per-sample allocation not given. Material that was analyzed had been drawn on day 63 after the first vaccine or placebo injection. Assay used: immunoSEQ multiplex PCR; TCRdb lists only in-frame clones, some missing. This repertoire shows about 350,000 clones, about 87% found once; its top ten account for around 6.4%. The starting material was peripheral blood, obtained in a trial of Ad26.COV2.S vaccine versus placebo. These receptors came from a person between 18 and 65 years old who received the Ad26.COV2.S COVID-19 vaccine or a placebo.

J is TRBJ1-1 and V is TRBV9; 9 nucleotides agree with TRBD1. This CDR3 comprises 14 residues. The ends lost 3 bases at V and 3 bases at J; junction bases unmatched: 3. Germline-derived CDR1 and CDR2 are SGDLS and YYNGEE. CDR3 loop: CASSARTGDTEAFF. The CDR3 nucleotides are TGTGCCAGCAGCGCACGGACAGGGGACACTGAAGCTTTCTTT.

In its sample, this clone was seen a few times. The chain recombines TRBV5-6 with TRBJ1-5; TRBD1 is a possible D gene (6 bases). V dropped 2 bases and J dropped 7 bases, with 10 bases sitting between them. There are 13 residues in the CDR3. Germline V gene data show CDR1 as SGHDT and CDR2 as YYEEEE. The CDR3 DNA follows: TGTGCCAGCAGCTTACAGGGTCGCCAGCCCCAGCATTTT. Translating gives CASSLQGRQPQHF. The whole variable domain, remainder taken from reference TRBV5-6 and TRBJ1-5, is DAGVTQSPTHLIKTRGQQVTLRCSPKSGHDTVSWYQQALGQGPQFIFQYYEEEERQRGNFPDRFSGHQFPNYSSELNVNALLLGDSALYLCASSLQGRQPQHFGDGTRLSIL.

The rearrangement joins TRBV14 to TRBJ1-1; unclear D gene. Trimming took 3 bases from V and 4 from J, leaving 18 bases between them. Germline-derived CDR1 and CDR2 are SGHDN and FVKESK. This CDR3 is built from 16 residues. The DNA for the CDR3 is TGTGCCAGCAGCCATGAACTTTATAAGCGGGCCACTGAAGCTTTCTTT. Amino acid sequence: CASSHELYKRATEAFF.

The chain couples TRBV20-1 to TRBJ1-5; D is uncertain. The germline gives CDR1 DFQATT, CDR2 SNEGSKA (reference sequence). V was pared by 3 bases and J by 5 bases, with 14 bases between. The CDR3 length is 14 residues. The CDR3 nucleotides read TGCAGTGCTAGTCAAGGGCGTACGGATCAGCCCCAGCATTTT. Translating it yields CSASQGRTDQPQHF.

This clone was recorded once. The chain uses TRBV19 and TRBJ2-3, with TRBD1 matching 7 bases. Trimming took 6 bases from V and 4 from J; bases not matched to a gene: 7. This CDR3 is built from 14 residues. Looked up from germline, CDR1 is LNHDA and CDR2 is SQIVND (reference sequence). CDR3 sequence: CASSPRQGPDTQYF. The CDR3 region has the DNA TGTGCCAGTAGCCCTCGACAGGGTCCAGATACGCAGTATTTT.

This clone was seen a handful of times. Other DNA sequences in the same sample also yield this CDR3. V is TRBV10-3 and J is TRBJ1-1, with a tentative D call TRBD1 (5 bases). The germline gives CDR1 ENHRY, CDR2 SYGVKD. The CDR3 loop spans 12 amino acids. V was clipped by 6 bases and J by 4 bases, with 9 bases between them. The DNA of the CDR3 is TGTGCCATCAGCAGGGAGGGCACTGAAGCTTTCTTT. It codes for CAISREGTEAFF.

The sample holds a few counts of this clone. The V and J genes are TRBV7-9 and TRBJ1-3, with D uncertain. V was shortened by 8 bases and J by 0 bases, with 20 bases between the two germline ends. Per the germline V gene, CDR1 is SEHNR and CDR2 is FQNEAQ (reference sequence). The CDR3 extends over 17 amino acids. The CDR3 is CASASGNGHSSGNTIYF. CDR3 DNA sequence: TGTGCCAGCGCATCGGGAAACGGCCATTCCTCTGGAAACACCATATATTTT.

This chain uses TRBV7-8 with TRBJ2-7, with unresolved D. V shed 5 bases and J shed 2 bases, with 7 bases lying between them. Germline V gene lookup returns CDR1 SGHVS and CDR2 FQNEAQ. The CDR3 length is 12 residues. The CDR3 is CASSTRTYEQYF. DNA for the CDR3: TGTGCCAGCAGCACAAGAACCTACGAGCAGTACTTC.

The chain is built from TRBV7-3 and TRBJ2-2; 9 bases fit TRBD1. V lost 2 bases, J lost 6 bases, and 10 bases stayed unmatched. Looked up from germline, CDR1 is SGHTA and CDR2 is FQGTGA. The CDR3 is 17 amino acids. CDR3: CASSLRAFRQGAGELFF. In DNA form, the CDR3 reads TGTGCCAGCAGCTTACGAGCTTTTCGACAGGGGGCCGGGGAGCTGTTTTTT. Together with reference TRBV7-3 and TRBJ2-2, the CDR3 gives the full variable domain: GAGVSQTPSNKVTEKGKYVELRCDPISGHTALYWYRQSLGQGPEFLIYFQGTGAADDSGLPNDRFFAVRPEGSVSTLKIQRTERGDSAVYLCASSLRAFRQGAGELFFGEGSRLTVL.

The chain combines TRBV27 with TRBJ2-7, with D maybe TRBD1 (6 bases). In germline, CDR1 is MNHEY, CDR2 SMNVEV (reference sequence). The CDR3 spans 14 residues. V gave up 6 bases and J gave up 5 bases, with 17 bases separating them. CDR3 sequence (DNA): TGTGCCAGCAGACCCCGTGGACAGAGCGACGAGCAGTACTTC. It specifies CASRPRGQSDEQYF.

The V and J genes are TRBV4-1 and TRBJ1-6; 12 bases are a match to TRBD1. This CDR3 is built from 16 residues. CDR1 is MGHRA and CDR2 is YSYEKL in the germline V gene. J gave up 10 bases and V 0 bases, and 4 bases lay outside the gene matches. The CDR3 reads CASSQDAGTGGSPLHF. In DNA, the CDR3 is TGCGCCAGCAGCCAAGACGCTGGGACAGGGGGCTCACCCCTCCACTTT.

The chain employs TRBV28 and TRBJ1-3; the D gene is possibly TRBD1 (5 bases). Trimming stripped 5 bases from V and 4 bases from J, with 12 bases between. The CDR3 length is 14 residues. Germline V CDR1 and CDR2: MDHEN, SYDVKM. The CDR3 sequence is CASSVGVYGNTIYF. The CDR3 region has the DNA TGTGCCAGCAGTGTAGGGGTGTACGGAAACACCATATATTTT.

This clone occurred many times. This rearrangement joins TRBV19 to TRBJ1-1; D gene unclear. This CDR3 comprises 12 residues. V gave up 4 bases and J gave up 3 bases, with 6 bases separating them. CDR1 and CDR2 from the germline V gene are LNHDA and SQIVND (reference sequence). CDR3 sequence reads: CASSSPYTEAFF. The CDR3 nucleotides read TGTGCCAGTAGTAGCCCTTACACTGAAGCTTTCTTT. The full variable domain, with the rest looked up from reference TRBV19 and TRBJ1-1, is DGGITQSPKYLFRKEGQNVTLSCEQNLNHDAMYWYRQDPGQGLRLIYYSQIVNDFQKGDIAEGYSVSREKKESFPLTVTSAQKNPTAFYLCASSSPYTEAFFGQGTRLTVV.

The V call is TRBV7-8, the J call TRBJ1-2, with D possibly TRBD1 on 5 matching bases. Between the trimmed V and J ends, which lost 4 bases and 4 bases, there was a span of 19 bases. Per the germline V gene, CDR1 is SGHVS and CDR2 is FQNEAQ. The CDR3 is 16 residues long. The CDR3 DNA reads TGTGCCAGCAGCTCCACCCATCCGGGGGTTGGCTATGGCTACACCTTC. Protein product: CASSSTHPGVGYGYTF.

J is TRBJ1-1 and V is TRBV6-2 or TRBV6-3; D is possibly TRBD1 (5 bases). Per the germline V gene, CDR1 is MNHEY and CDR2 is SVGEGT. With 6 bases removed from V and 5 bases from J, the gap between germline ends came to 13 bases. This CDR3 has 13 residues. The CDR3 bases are TGTGCCAGCAGCGACCCCGGGGGAACTGAAGCTTTCTTT. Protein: CASSDPGGTEAFF.

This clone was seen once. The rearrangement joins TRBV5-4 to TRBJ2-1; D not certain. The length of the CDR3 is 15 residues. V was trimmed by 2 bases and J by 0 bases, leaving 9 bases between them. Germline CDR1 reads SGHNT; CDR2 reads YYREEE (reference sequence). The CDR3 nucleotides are TGTGCCAGCAGCTTCAGTAGAACCTCCTACAATGAGCAGTTCTTC. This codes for CASSFSRTSYNEQFF.

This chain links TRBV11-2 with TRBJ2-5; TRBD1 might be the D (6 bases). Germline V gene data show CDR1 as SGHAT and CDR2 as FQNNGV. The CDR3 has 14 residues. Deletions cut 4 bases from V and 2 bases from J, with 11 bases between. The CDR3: CASSSLTGQETQYF. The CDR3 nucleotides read TGTGCCAGCAGCTCGTTGACAGGACAAGAGACCCAGTACTTC.

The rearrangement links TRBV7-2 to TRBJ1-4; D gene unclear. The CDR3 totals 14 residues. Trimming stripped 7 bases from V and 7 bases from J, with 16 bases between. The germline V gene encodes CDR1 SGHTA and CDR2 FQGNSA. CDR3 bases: TGTGCCAGCACCTCGCTAACGGGAGGTGAAAAACTGTTTTTT. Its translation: CASTSLTGGEKLFF.

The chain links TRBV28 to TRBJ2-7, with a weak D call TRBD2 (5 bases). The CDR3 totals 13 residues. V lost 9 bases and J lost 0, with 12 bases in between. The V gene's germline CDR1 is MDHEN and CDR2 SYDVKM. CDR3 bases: TGTGCCAGTGTGAGCCGGGACTCCTACGAGCAGTACTTC. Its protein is CASVSRDSYEQYF. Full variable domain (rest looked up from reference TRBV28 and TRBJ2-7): DVKVTQSSRYLVKRTGEKVFLECVQDMDHENMFWYRQDPGLGLRLIYFSYDVKMKEKGDIPEGYSVSREKKERFSLILESASTNQTSMYLCASVSRDSYEQYFGPGTRLTVT.

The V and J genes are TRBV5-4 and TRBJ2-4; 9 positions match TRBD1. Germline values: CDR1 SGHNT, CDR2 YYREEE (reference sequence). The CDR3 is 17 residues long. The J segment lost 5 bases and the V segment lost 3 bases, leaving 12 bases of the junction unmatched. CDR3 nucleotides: TGTGCCAGCAGCTCCGGGGACAGGGTGGGGTCCCAAAACATTCAGTACTTC. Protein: CASSSGDRVGSQNIQYF.

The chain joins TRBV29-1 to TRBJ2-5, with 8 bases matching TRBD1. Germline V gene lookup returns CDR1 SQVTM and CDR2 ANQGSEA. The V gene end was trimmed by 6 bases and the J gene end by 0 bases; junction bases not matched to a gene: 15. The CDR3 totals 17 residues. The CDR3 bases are TGCAGCGTCGACTGGGACAGGCGATTCACGTACCAAGAGACCCAGTACTTC. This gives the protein CSVDWDRRFTYQETQYF.

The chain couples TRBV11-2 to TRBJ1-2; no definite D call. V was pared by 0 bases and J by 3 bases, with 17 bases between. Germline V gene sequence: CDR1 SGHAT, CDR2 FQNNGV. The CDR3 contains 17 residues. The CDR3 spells CASSLDGGLARHYGYTF. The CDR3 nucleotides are TGTGCCAGCAGCTTAGATGGTGGGTTGGCCAGACACTATGGCTACACCTTC.

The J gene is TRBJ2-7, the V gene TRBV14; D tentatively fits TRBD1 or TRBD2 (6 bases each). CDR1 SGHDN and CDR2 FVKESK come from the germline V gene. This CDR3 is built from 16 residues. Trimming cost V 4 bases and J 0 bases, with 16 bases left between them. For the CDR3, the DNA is TGTGCCAGCAGCCCACGCGGGACATGGGACTCCTACGAGCAGTACTTC. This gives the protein CASSPRGTWDSYEQYF. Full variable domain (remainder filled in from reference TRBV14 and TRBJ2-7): EAGVTQFPSHSVIEKGQTVTLRCDPISGHDNLYWYRRVMGKEIKFLLHFVKESKQDESGMPNNRFLAERTGGTYSTLKVQPAELEDSGVYFCASSPRGTWDSYEQYFGPGTRLTVT.

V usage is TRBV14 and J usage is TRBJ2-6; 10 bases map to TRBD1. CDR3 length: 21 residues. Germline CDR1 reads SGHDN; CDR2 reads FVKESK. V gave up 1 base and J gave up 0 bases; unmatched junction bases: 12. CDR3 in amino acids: CASSQGAPGTGALSGANVLTF. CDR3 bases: TGTGCCAGCAGCCAAGGGGCCCCCGGGACAGGGGCCCTCTCTGGGGCCAACGTCCTGACTTTC. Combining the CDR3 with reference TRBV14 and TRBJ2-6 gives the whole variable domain EAGVTQFPSHSVIEKGQTVTLRCDPISGHDNLYWYRRVMGKEIKFLLHFVKESKQDESGMPNNRFLAERTGGTYSTLKVQPAELEDSGVYFCASSQGAPGTGALSGANVLTFGAGSRLTVL.

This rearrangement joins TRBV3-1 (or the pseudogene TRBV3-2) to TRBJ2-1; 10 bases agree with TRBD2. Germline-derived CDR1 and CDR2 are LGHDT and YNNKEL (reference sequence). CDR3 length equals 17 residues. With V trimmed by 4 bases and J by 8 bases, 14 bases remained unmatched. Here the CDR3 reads CASSRGVLAGAGDEQFF. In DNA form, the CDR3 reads TGTGCCAGCAGCCGAGGGGTGCTAGCGGGGGCCGGGGATGAGCAGTTCTTC.

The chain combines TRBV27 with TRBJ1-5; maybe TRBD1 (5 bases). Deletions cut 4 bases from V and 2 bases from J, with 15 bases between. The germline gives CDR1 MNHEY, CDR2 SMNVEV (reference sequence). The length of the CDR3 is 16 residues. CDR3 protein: CASSSFGTGGNQPQHF. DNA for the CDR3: TGTGCCAGCAGTTCCTTTGGGACCGGGGGCAATCAGCCCCAGCATTTT.

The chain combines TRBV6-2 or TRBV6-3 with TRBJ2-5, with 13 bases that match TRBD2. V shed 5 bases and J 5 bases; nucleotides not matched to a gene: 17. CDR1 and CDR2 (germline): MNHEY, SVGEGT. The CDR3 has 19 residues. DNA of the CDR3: TGTGCCAGCAGTCCCCTCGGACTAGCGGGAGATTTAAGGACGGAGACCCAGTACTTC. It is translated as CASSPLGLAGDLRTETQYF.